Following are 29 T cell receptor beta chains from one sample sequenced in a study of read filtering for tumor transcriptome and immune sequencing. From around 0.4 ug of RNA, a library with molecular barcoded alpha/delta and beta/gamma adaptors was made. TCRdb processed the reads anew with MiXCR; each CDR3 protein has one entry. This table has about 57,000 distinct CDR3 sequences, 20% to 25% appearing once. The sequenced material came from a population of CD138-negative cells sorted from bone marrow. Source of these receptors: a donor over 35 with multiple myeloma.

Ten or more counts support this clonotype. V is TRBV6-1 and J is TRBJ1-1; D remains ambiguous. This CDR3 has 15 amino acids. The germline V gene has CDR1 MNHNS and CDR2 SASEGT. Trimming shortened V by 5 bases and J by 5 bases, and 18 bases separated the two germline ends. The CDR3 here is CASSSTMARVTEAFF. In nucleotides, the CDR3 is TGTGCCAGCAGTTCTACGATGGCGAGGGTTACTGAAGCTTTCTTT.

This clonotype has ten or more counts. The chain recombines TRBV4-2 with TRBJ2-2, with a weak D call TRBD2 (5 bases). Trimming removed 0 bases from V and 5 bases from J, with 16 bases in between. The CDR3 has 17 residues. CDR1 and CDR2 from the germline V gene are LGHNA and YNFKEQ. The CDR3 DNA is TGTGCCAGCAGCCAAGAGCTGCGGGCGACGGGGACCGGGGAGCTGTTTTTT. Translation: CASSQELRATGTGELFF.

This clonotype has a handful of counts. The chain couples TRBV4-1 to TRBJ2-3, with D tentatively TRBD2 (7 bases). Germline V gene data show CDR1 as MGHRA and CDR2 as YSYEKL. The CDR3 is 15 residues long. Trimming pared 4 bases from V and 8 bases from J, leaving 19 bases between. CDR3 amino acids: CASSPTGLVPGTQYF. In DNA form, the CDR3 reads TGCGCCAGCAGCCCGACAGGACTAGTTCCCGGTACGCAGTATTTT.

The chain is built from TRBV28 and TRBJ2-7, with a tentative D call TRBD2 (6 bases). Trimming stripped 1 base from V and 2 bases from J, with 9 bases between. CDR1 and CDR2 from the germline V gene are MDHEN and SYDVKM. The length of the CDR3 is 14 residues. The CDR3 here is CASSLSRGAYEQYF. CDR3 coding DNA: TGTGCCAGCAGTTTATCGCGGGGAGCCTACGAGCAGTACTTC.

This clonotype has ten or more counts. V usage is TRBV20-1 and J usage is TRBJ1-1; the D is unclear. The CDR3 has 17 amino acids. Germline assignment: CDR1 DFQATT and CDR2 SNEGSKA (reference sequence). Trimming stripped 3 bases from V and 0 bases from J, with 20 bases between. The CDR3 nucleotides read TGCAGTGCTAGCCCGGTTAACGGGAACAGACTGAACACTGAAGCTTTCTTT. Residues: CSASPVNGNRLNTEAFF.

This clonotype was observed a handful of times. The chain couples TRBV11-2 to TRBJ2-7, with TRBD2 matching over 12 bases. The length of the CDR3 is 16 residues. Trimming cost V 5 bases and J 2 bases; bases outside gene matches: 7. Germline V gene sequence: CDR1 SGHAT, CDR2 FQNNGV. The CDR3 DNA is TGTGCCAGCAGCCTCGGACTAGCGGGAAGGACCTACGAGCAGTACTTC. It specifies CASSLGLAGRTYEQYF. Variable domain in full (rest from reference TRBV11-2 and TRBJ2-7): EAGVAQSPRYKIIEKRQSVAFWCNPISGHATLYWYQQILGQGPKLLIQFQNNGVVDDSQLPKDRFSAERLKGVDSTLKIQPAKLEDSAVYLCASSLGLAGRTYEQYFGPGTRLTVT.

This sequence joins TRBV30 and TRBJ1-1; no clear D. Germline values: CDR1 GTSNPN, CDR2 SVGIG (reference sequence). Trimming shortened V by 6 bases and J by 1 base, and 12 bases separated the two germline ends. The CDR3 has 13 residues. The CDR3 coding sequence is TGTGCCTGTGACCCCCGGGGGAACACTGAAGCTTTCTTT. Protein: CACDPRGNTEAFF.

A word on this clonotype: One junction end does not reproduce the germline sequence, and a read error may be involved. V is TRBV7-9 and J is TRBJ2-1; 7 positions match TRBD2. Germline V gives CDR1 SEHNR, CDR2 FQNEAQ (reference sequence). This CDR3 comprises 17 residues. In DNA, the CDR3 is TGTGCCAGCAGCTTAGCTAGCGGGTGGGCCTCCAACAATGAGCAGTTCTTC. It translates to CASSLASGWASNNEQFF.

This clonotype was picked up one time. This sequence joins TRBV20-1 and TRBJ2-3, with D perhaps assigned TRBD1 or TRBD2 (5 bases each). Germline V CDR1 and CDR2: DFQATT, SNEGSKA (reference sequence). This CDR3 region has 14 residues. V lost 5 bases and J 6 bases, leaving 18 bases between the germline ends. The CDR3 region has the DNA TGCAGTGCTGGACTTCCGGGGCTGCGTGATACGCAGTATTTT. Encoded protein: CSAGLPGLRDTQYF.

This clonotype occurred many times. The V and J genes are TRBV14 and TRBJ2-7, with 9 nucleotides matching TRBD1. The CDR3 runs 14 residues. The J segment lost 3 bases and the V segment lost 4 bases, leaving 4 bases of the junction unmatched. Germline CDR1 reads SGHDN; CDR2 reads FVKESK. Written as DNA, the CDR3 is TGTGCCAGCAGCCTTCCGACAGGGGGCTACGAGCAGTACTTC. It is translated as CASSLPTGGYEQYF.

This clonotype was detected many times. The V call is TRBV3-1, the J call TRBJ1-5; D is possibly TRBD1 (6 bases). Germline CDR1 reads LGHDT; CDR2 reads YNNKEL (reference sequence). The CDR3 consists of 16 residues. V lost 1 base to trimming and J lost 2 bases, with 12 bases between them. The CDR3 loop reads CASSQGGGAGNQPQHF. CDR3 DNA: TGTGCCAGCAGCCAAGGTGGGGGCGCGGGCAATCAGCCCCAGCATTTT.

This clonotype occurred many times. The chain recombines TRBV11-3 with TRBJ2-1; TRBD2 aligns across 8 bases. CDR3 length: 17 amino acids. Germline CDR1 and CDR2: SGHNT and YENEEA. Trimming at V came to 5 bases and at J to 7 bases, leaving 16 bases not matched to a gene. CDR3: CASSPHHARGTSNEQFF. The CDR3 coding sequence is TGTGCCAGCAGCCCGCACCATGCACGTGGGACTAGTAATGAGCAGTTCTTC.

The chain combines TRBV18 with TRBJ2-2; D not certain. The CDR3 consists of 13 residues. Germline CDR1 and CDR2: KGHSH and LQKENI. Trimming cost V 0 bases and J 8 bases, with 7 bases left between them. This CDR3 is CASSPPGEGELFF. CDR3 nucleotide sequence: TGTGCCAGCTCACCACCCGGCGAAGGGGAGCTGTTTTTT.

This clonotype showed up just a few times. The CDR3 here is CASRTTAWGYTF. The CDR3 nucleotides read TGTGCCAGCAGGACGACAGCCTGGGGCTACACCTTC. The chain has TRBV12-3 or TRBV12-4 and TRBJ1-2; a weak D match, TRBD1 (5 bases). The CDR3 runs 12 residues. V was shortened by 6 bases and J by 8 bases, with 13 bases between the two germline ends.

For this clonotype: One base away lies a much larger clone, so this may be a sequencing read error. CDR3 sequence (DNA): TGTGCCAGCAGCTTAGTCGGGGTGTGGGGGTCGACCTACGAGCAGTGCTTC. Its translation is CASSLVGVWGSTYEQCF. The chain links TRBV11-2 to TRBJ2-7; D may match TRBD1 or TRBD2 (5 bases each). The CDR3 is made up of 17 amino acids. Looked up from germline, CDR1 is SGHAT and CDR2 is FQNNGV.

Details on this clonotype: A much larger clone sits a single nucleotide away, making a read error possible. The chain employs TRBV7-8 and TRBJ2-1, with D possibly called TRBD1 or TRBD2 (6 bases each). The CDR3 runs 13 residues. Germline CDR1 SGHVS, CDR2 FQNEAQ. CDR3 residues: CTSSPPGAQEQFF. For the CDR3, the DNA is TGTACCAGCAGCCCCCCGGGGGCTCAGGAGCAGTTCTTC.

This clonotype occurred many times. This chain joins TRBV11-2 and TRBJ2-5; 9 positions match TRBD1. CDR1 SGHAT and CDR2 FQNNGV come from the germline V gene. The trim removed 5 bases at V and 4 bases at J, leaving 5 bases unmatched. The CDR3 runs 14 residues. CDR3 protein: CASSPGTGTETQYF. In nucleotides, the CDR3 is TGTGCCAGCAGCCCCGGGACAGGGACAGAGACCCAGTACTTC.

This clonotype was picked up many times. V is TRBV29-1 and J is TRBJ1-4; no clear D. CDR3 length: 15 amino acids. V dropped 1 base and J dropped 3 bases, with 12 bases sitting between them. Germline CDR1 and CDR2: SQVTM and ANQGSEA. CDR3 region: CSVEVGSAPNEKLFF. Here the CDR3 DNA reads TGCAGCGTTGAAGTAGGGAGTGCTCCTAATGAAAAACTGTTTTTT.

This chain connects TRBV10-3 to TRBJ1-2; 7 nucleotides match TRBD1. V gave up 6 bases and J gave up 8 bases; unmatched junction bases: 18. Germline V gene data show CDR1 as ENHRY and CDR2 as SYGVKD. The CDR3 runs 16 residues. The CDR3 DNA is TGTGCCATCAGCGGGACCTGGGGCAGGGGGTCGGAAGGCTACACCTTC. Protein sequence: CAISGTWGRGSEGYTF.

The CDR3 region has the DNA TGCGCCAGCAGTAGCGGGGAAAGCTCCCACAATGAGCAGTACTTC. This sequence encodes CASSSGESSHNEQYF. V gene TRBV5-1 combines with J gene TRBJ2-1; TRBD2 matches 8 bases. The J call could be wrong; TRBJ2-7 is a better fit for the DNA end. The CDR3 length is 15 residues. Germline values: CDR1 SGHRS, CDR2 YFSETQ.

The rearrangement joins TRBV4-2 to TRBJ1-2, with TRBD1 as a possible D gene (5 bases). The V gene lost 1 base and the J gene lost 5 bases, with 17 bases spanning the gap. The germline V gene has CDR1 LGHNA and CDR2 YNFKEQ. The CDR3 consists of 16 residues. This chain's CDR3 is CASSQALGQRSYGYTF. CDR3 bases: TGTGCCAGCAGCCAAGCCCTAGGACAAAGATCTTATGGCTACACCTTC.

Worth noting for this clonotype: The junction departs from germline at one end; a sequencing error may be responsible. The chain recombines TRBV18 with TRBJ1-3; tentative D call: TRBD1 (5 bases). Germline V gene sequence: CDR1 KGHSH, CDR2 LQKENI. The CDR3 is 14 amino acids. The CDR3 nucleotides read TGTGCCAGCTCACCGACAGACTCTGGAGACACCATATATTTT. The encoded protein is CASSPTDSGDTIYF.

V gene TRBV29-1 combines with J gene TRBJ2-5; D possibly corresponds to TRBD2 (8 bases). This CDR3 is 14 amino acids long. Germline V CDR1 and CDR2: SQVTM, ANQGSEA. V was clipped by 2 bases and J by 7 bases, with 17 bases between them. CDR3 loop: CSVERGTAGVTQYF. In DNA, the CDR3 is TGCAGCGTTGAAAGGGGGACAGCGGGGGTGACCCAGTACTTC. Full variable domain (outside the CDR3, taken from reference TRBV29-1 and TRBJ2-5): SAVISQKPSRDICQRGTSLTIQCQVDSQVTMMFWYRQQPGQSLTLIATANQGSEATYESGFVIDKFPISRPNLTFSTLTVSNMSPEDSSIYLCSVERGTAGVTQYFGPGTRLLVL.

This clonotype appeared many times. The V gene is TRBV7-2, the J gene TRBJ2-3; D remains ambiguous. In germline, CDR1 is SGHTA, CDR2 FQGNSA. CDR3 length equals 13 residues. Trimming shortened V by 7 bases and J by 7 bases, and 15 bases separated the two germline ends. The CDR3 DNA reads as TGTGCCAGCATCCTCTTCTGGACCAATACGCAGTATTTT. Translating it yields CASILFWTNTQYF.

This clonotype was seen ten or more times. V usage is TRBV6-2 or TRBV6-3 and J usage is TRBJ2-1; 9 bases align to TRBD2. The CDR3 length is 16 residues. Germline CDR1 reads MNHEY; CDR2 reads SVGEGT. V lost 5 bases, J lost 5 bases, and 10 bases stayed unmatched. CDR3 in amino acids: CASSDGVAGDHNEQFF. CDR3 bases: TGTGCCAGCAGTGACGGAGTAGCGGGAGACCACAATGAGCAGTTCTTC.

This clonotype occurred many times. This sequence joins TRBV6-6 and TRBJ1-5; D unresolved. The CDR3 covers 14 residues. Germline lookup yields CDR1 MNHNY and CDR2 SVGAGI (reference sequence). Trimming removed 8 bases at V and 0 bases at J, with 11 bases between. CDR3 nucleotides: TGTGCCAGCGGACCTTCCGATAGCAATCAGCCCCAGCATTTT. This codes for CASGPSDSNQPQHF.

This chain links TRBV2 with TRBJ1-2; TRBD1 might be the D (6 bases). The CDR3 is made up of 13 amino acids. V was trimmed by 6 bases and J by 2 bases, leaving 10 bases between them. The V gene's germline CDR1 is SNHLY and CDR2 FYNNEI. The DNA of the CDR3 is TGTGCCAGCAGGGCAACAGGGAACTATGGCTACACCTTC. Its protein product is CASRATGNYGYTF.

This clonotype was found a few times. The CDR3 is CSVERWQSNEQFF. The CDR3, as DNA: TGCAGCGTTGAACGATGGCAGTCCAATGAGCAGTTCTTC. The chain has TRBV29-1 and TRBJ2-1; D gene ambiguous. V was pared by 2 bases and J by 6 bases, with 11 bases between. The CDR3 loop spans 13 amino acids. Germline loops: CDR1 SQVTM, CDR2 ANQGSEA.

This clonotype was seen a handful of times. The chain employs TRBV11-2 and TRBJ1-5; D call uncertain. CDR1 and CDR2 (germline): SGHAT, FQNNGV. The CDR3 is 14 residues long. Trimming pared 2 bases from V and 0 bases from J, leaving 5 bases between. DNA for the CDR3: TGTGCCAGCAGCTTAAGGAGTAGCAATCAGCCCCAGCATTTT. Protein: CASSLRSSNQPQHF.